What follows are 24 T cell receptor beta chains derived from one specimen sequenced in a study of post-analysis software for immune sequencing data. Whole-study findings and limits: Controls showed lower frequencies than patients for 5 or 6 TRBV segments, and TRBV5-6, TRBV5-1 and TRBV20-1 were among these.

For these receptors, no antigen is known. Researchers reported that TCR beta cDNA libraries carried unique molecular identifiers. In TCRdb, the PCR reads were re-called with MiXCR into one record per CDR3 protein. This table holds hundreds of thousands of distinct CDR3 sequences, 55% to 70% found once. Material: blood. Receptors originate from a girl aged 2 to 10 with multiple sclerosis.

This chain links TRBV5-4 with TRBJ2-2, with D possibly being TRBD1 or TRBD2 (5 bases each). Trimming removed 5 bases at V and 3 bases at J, with 14 bases between. The CDR3 has 15 residues. Looked up from germline, CDR1 is SGHNT and CDR2 is YYREEE (reference sequence). The CDR3 DNA is TGTGCCAGCAGTACTGACGGGACCTACACCGGGGAGCTGTTTTTT. Its translation: CASSTDGTYTGELFF.

The V and J genes are TRBV6-4 and TRBJ2-1; D remains ambiguous. CDR1 is MRHNA and CDR2 is SNTAGT in the germline V gene. CDR3 length: 10 amino acids. V gave up 4 bases and J gave up 10 bases, with 5 bases separating them. CDR3 residues: CASSGQEQFF. The CDR3 DNA reads as TGTGCCAGCAGTGGGCAGGAGCAGTTCTTC.

This chain uses TRBV25-1 with TRBJ2-7; D is unclear. V gave up 4 bases and J gave up 2 bases, with 15 bases separating them. The CDR3 length is 15 residues. Germline loops: CDR1 MGHDK, CDR2 SYGVNS. The CDR3 loop reads CASSGRLPNTYEQYF. CDR3 DNA sequence: TGTGCCAGCAGTGGCCGGCTCCCGAATACCTACGAGCAGTACTTC.

This clonotype was counted between two and nine times. V is TRBV27 and J is TRBJ1-2; D might be TRBD1 (5 bases). Germline CDR1 reads MNHEY; CDR2 reads SMNVEV (reference sequence). The CDR3 spans 13 residues. Trimming cost V 8 bases and J 6 bases, with 16 bases left between them. CDR3 region: CASSLVQGHGYTF. CDR3 DNA: TGTGCCAGCTCCTTGGTCCAGGGCCATGGCTACACCTTC.

The gene calls are TRBV5-1 and TRBJ2-7, with D possibly TRBD1 on 6 matching bases. The CDR3 runs 13 residues. V lost 8 bases and J lost 0, with 12 bases in between. Germline CDR1 reads SGHRS; CDR2 reads YFSETQ. The CDR3 here is CASATGISYEQYF. CDR3 DNA: TGCGCCAGTGCGACAGGAATCTCCTACGAGCAGTACTTC.

The V gene is TRBV7-3, the J gene TRBJ2-1; D call uncertain. The CDR3 is 13 residues long. CDR1 is SGHTA, CDR2 FQGTGA, per germline. The V end lost 5 bases, the J end lost 10 bases, and 15 bases lay between the germline ends. Here the CDR3 reads CASSAHYRSEQFF. In DNA form, the CDR3 reads TGTGCCAGCAGCGCCCACTACCGTTCGGAGCAGTTCTTC.

In DNA form, the CDR3 reads TGTGCCACCAGTGCTCCGGGACAGGGTGGCAATCAGCCCCAGCATTTT. Translation gives CATSAPGQGGNQPQHF. The V gene is TRBV24-1, the J gene TRBJ1-5, with TRBD1 identical over 9 bases. The germline gives CDR1 KGHDR, CDR2 SFDVKD. V lost 5 bases, J lost 2 bases, and 6 bases stayed unmatched. The CDR3 has 16 amino acids.

The chain uses TRBV14 and TRBJ2-1; D unclear. V was pared by 1 base and J by 8 bases, with 15 bases between. From germline, CDR1 is SGHDN and CDR2 FVKESK. This CDR3 is built from 15 residues. CDR3 sequence reads: CASSQGLTTEDEQFF. In nucleotides, the CDR3 is TGTGCCAGCAGCCAAGGGTTAACGACTGAGGATGAGCAGTTCTTC. The whole variable domain, filled in from reference TRBV14 and TRBJ2-1, reads EAGVTQFPSHSVIEKGQTVTLRCDPISGHDNLYWYRRVMGKEIKFLLHFVKESKQDESGMPNNRFLAERTGGTYSTLKVQPAELEDSGVYFCASSQGLTTEDEQFFGPGTRLTVL.

The gene calls are TRBV5-1 and TRBJ1-1; D uncertain. From germline, CDR1 is SGHRS and CDR2 YFSETQ. CDR3 length: 16 residues. Between the trimmed V and J ends, which lost 7 bases and 5 bases, there was a span of 24 bases. The CDR3: CASCYTPGDLGTEAFF. For the CDR3, the DNA is TGCGCCAGCTGCTATACTCCAGGTGATTTGGGAACTGAAGCTTTCTTT.

The rearrangement joins TRBV5-1 to TRBJ2-5; no clear D gene. Trimming left V 4 bases short and J 4 bases short, with 17 bases between. This CDR3 is built from 15 residues. The germline V gene encodes CDR1 SGHRS and CDR2 YFSETQ. In DNA, the CDR3 is TGCGCCAGCAGCCCTCAACCGGGCCACCCAGAGACCCAGTACTTC. Translating it yields CASSPQPGHPETQYF.

This CDR3 is CASSPGTGRDYEQYF. The CDR3 bases are TGTGCCAGCAGCCCAGGGACAGGGAGGGACTACGAGCAGTACTTC. The chain recombines TRBV5-5 with TRBJ2-7; 9 bases are a match to TRBD1. The CDR3 is 15 residues long. Germline CDR1 and CDR2: SGHKS and YYEKEE (reference sequence). The V gene end was trimmed by 4 bases and the J gene end by 3 bases; junction bases not matched to a gene: 8.

This clonotype came up a few times. The V call is TRBV12-3 or TRBV12-4, the J call TRBJ1-2; TRBD1 is a possible D gene (6 bases). The CDR3 is 15 amino acids. Trimming pared 0 bases from V and 0 bases from J, leaving 8 bases between. Written as DNA, the CDR3 is TGTGCCAGCAGTTTAGCTCCAGGGGCTAACTATGGCTACACCTTC. Translated, it gives CASSLAPGANYGYTF.

This clonotype appeared a few times. The chain employs TRBV29-1 and TRBJ1-2; 10 bases are shared with TRBD1. The trim removed 2 bases at V and 3 bases at J, leaving 12 bases unmatched. This CDR3 comprises 17 residues. The V gene's germline CDR1 is SQVTM and CDR2 ANQGSEA. The CDR3 sequence is CSVEFDPRGTGDYGYTF. The CDR3 DNA is TGCAGCGTTGAATTCGACCCCCGCGGGACAGGGGACTATGGCTACACCTTC.

As to this clonotype: Just one base apart from a much larger clone, this may be a read error. V is TRBV4-1 and J is TRBJ2-1, with no clear D. The CDR3 sequence is 16 residues long. Between the trimmed V and J ends, which lost 1 base and 6 bases, there was a span of 16 bases. Germline CDR1 reads MGHRA; CDR2 reads YSYEKL. The CDR3, as DNA: TGCGCCAGCAGCCAAGTCGACTTGGTTACCTGCAATGAGCAGTTCTTC. Amino acids: CASSQVDLVTCNEQFF.

This chain connects TRBV27 to TRBJ2-3, with D possibly matching TRBD2 (6 bases). Trimming shortened V by 7 bases and J by 6 bases, and 23 bases separated the two germline ends. The CDR3 is 16 residues long. CDR1 and CDR2 from the germline V gene are MNHEY and SMNVEV (reference sequence). This CDR3 reads CASTPNRRGAVDTQYF. The CDR3 DNA follows: TGTGCCAGCACTCCCAACCGGAGGGGCGCTGTCGATACGCAGTATTTT.

This rearrangement joins TRBV27 to TRBJ2-3; 13 nucleotides line up with TRBD2. The V and J ends lost 5 bases and 8 bases, in that order; junction bases with no gene match: 10. The CDR3 is 16 amino acids. Germline V CDR1 and CDR2: MNHEY, SMNVEV (reference sequence). The CDR3 DNA sequence: TGTGCCAGCAGTCCACGACTAGCGGGGGGACTAGGTACGCAGTATTTT. Translating gives CASSPRLAGGLGTQYF.

This chain links TRBV15 with TRBJ2-5; TRBD1 is a possible D gene (6 bases). Germline values: CDR1 LNHNV, CDR2 YYDKDF (reference sequence). V dropped 9 bases and J dropped 1 base, with 15 bases sitting between them. The CDR3 extends over 14 amino acids. CDR3 residues: CATATGQIQETQYF. As DNA, the CDR3 is TGTGCCACGGCGACTGGACAGATCCAAGAGACCCAGTACTTC. The full variable domain, in which reference TRBV15 and TRBJ2-5 provide the parts outside the CDR3, is DAMVIQNPRYQVTQFGKPVTLSCSQTLNHNVMYWYQQKSSQAPKLLFHYYDKDFNNEADTPDNFQSRRPNTSFCFLDIRSPGLGDTAMYLCATATGQIQETQYFGPGTRLLVL.

This chain connects TRBV12-3 or TRBV12-4 to TRBJ1-2, with D unresolved. The CDR3 loop spans 13 amino acids. The V end lost 7 bases, the J end lost 4 bases, and 13 bases lay between the germline ends. CDR3 residues: CASTIAGRYGYTF. As DNA, the CDR3 is TGTGCCAGCACGATTGCAGGACGCTATGGCTACACCTTC.

V and J are TRBV6-5 and TRBJ2-3; no clear D gene. The CDR3 has 14 residues. The germline V and J ends were trimmed by 8 bases and 4 bases, with 16 bases remaining between them. Germline CDR1 is MNHEY and CDR2 is SVGAGI. CDR3 DNA: TGTGCCAGCCATTTTGGTCAAAAGGCAGATACGCAGTATTTT. Residues: CASHFGQKADTQYF.

Concerning this clonotype: One junction end disagrees with the germline gene, perhaps due to a read error. The gene calls are TRBV20-1 and TRBJ2-7; the D call may be TRBD1 or TRBD2 (5 bases each). CDR1 DFQATT and CDR2 SNEGSKA come from the germline V gene (reference sequence). This CDR3 is built from 14 residues. The CDR3 reads CGASGTGISYEQYF. CDR3 nucleotide sequence: TGCGGTGCCTCCGGGACGGGGATCTCCTACGAGCAGTACTTC.

The genes are TRBV7-2 and TRBJ2-4, with 7 bases lining up with TRBD1. The length of the CDR3 is 17 residues. The germline CDR1 and CDR2 sequences are SGHTA and FQGNSA. V gave up 3 bases and J gave up 0 bases; unmatched junction bases: 8. The CDR3 sequence is CASSFYGTALAKNIQYF. In DNA form, the CDR3 reads TGTGCCAGCAGCTTTTATGGGACAGCTCTAGCCAAAAACATTCAGTACTTC.

This chain connects TRBV12-3 or TRBV12-4 to TRBJ2-3; 8 bases agree with TRBD2. Unmatched junction bases numbered 3, after V lost 1 base and J lost 0 bases. This CDR3 is built from 16 residues. CDR3 nucleotide sequence: TGTGCCAGCAGTTTAGTCGGGGGGGAAAGCACAGATACGCAGTATTTT. The encoded protein is CASSLVGGESTDTQYF.

The chain recombines TRBV3-1 with TRBJ1-2, with D tentatively TRBD1 (5 bases). V was pared by 0 bases and J by 1 base, with 12 bases between. Germline loops: CDR1 LGHDT, CDR2 YNNKEL (reference sequence). The CDR3 runs 16 residues. DNA for the CDR3: TGTGCCAGCAGCCAAGACCCAGGGCAAGATAACTATGGCTACACCTTC. Translating it yields CASSQDPGQDNYGYTF.

This sequence joins TRBV12-3 or TRBV12-4 and TRBJ2-7; D is uncertain. Trimming left V 2 bases short and J 4 bases short, with 9 bases between. The CDR3 length is 13 residues. This chain's CDR3 is CASSLKGIYEQYF. DNA for the CDR3: TGTGCCAGCAGTTTAAAGGGTATATACGAGCAGTACTTC.